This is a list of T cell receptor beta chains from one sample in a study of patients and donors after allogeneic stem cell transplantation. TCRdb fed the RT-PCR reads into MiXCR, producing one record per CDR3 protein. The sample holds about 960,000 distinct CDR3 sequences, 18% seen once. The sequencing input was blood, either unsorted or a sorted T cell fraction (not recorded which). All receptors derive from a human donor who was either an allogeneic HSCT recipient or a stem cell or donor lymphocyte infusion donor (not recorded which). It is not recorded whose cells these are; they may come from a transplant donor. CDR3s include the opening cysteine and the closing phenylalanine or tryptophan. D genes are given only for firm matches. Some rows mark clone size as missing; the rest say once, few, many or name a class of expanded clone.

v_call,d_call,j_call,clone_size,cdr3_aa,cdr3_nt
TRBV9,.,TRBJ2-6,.,CASSSGVPGANVLTF,TGTGCCAGCAGCAGTGGTGTCCCTGGGGCCAACGTCCTGACTTTC
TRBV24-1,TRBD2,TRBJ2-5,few,CATSDPRGQETQYF,TGTGCCACCAGTGATCCGCGGGGGCAAGAGACCCAGTACTTC
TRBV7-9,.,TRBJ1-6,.,CASSLARRGFGSPLHF,TGTGCCAGCAGCTTAGCGCGTCGAGGGTTCGGGTCACCCCTCCACTTT
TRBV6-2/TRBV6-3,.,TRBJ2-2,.,CASSHQGAGTGELFF,TGTGCCAGCAGTCATCAGGGAGCCGGCACCGGGGAGCTGTTTTTT
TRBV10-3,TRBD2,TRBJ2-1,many,CAISDPTSADEQFF,TGTGCCATCAGTGATCCGACTAGCGCGGATGAGCAGTTCTTC
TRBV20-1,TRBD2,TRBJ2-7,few,CSARDLSGTYEQYF,TGCAGTGCTAGAGATCTTAGCGGGACGTACGAGCAGTACTTC
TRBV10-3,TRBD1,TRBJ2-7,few,CAISGAGTGSIKQYF,TGTGCCATCAGTGGGGCCGGGACAGGGTCCATTAAGCAGTACTTC
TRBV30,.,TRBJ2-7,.,CAWSVRQFHEQYF,TGTGCCTGGAGTGTACGACAATTCCACGAGCAGTACTTC
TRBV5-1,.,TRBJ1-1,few,CASSLSVGAVNTEAFF,TGCGCCAGCAGCTTGTCAGTGGGGGCCGTGAACACTGAAGCTTTCTTT
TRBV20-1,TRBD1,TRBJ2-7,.,CSASDRYRGPYEQYF,TGCAGTGCTAGTGACCGGTACAGGGGGCCTTACGAGCAGTACTTC
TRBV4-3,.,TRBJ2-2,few,CASSQLLGELFF,TGCGCCAGCAGCCAGTTATTGGGGGAGCTGTTTTTT
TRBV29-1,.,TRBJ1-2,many,CSVEDLGQNYGYTF,TGCAGCGTTGAAGATCTGGGACAAAACTATGGCTACACCTTC
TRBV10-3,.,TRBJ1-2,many,CATGTPNYGYTF,TGTGCCACCGGGACACCTAACTATGGCTACACCTTC